This TCR beta chain was observed in a study of regulatory T cells in long-lasting Graves disease. Many counts were recorded for this clonotype. Arm-PCR with iRepertoire HTBI primers amplified the CDR3 regions for these TCR beta libraries. One entry per CDR3 protein results from TCRdb running MiXCR on the multiplex PCR reads. This table has 350,000 to 400,000 distinct CDR3 sequences, around a sixth appearing once. Germline assignment: CDR1 SGHTA and CDR2 FQGNSA. The V gene lost 4 bases and the J gene lost 2 bases, with 7 bases spanning the gap. The CDR3 is made up of 13 amino acids. Time point in this sample: newly diagnosed GD, antithyroid drugs for less than 3 months. PBMC-extracted RNA yielded the TCR library.

The chain is built from TRBV7-2 and TRBJ2-3; D uncertain. The clonotype originates from a female donor with Graves disease. The sequenced sample was peripheral blood mononuclear cells (PBMCs), obtained at new diagnosis, from a patient treated with antithyroid drugs. The CDR3 loop reads CASSSPVTDTQYF. DNA of the CDR3: TGTGCCAGCAGCTCTCCGGTCACAGATACGCAGTATTTT. The whole variable domain, remainder taken from reference TRBV7-2 and TRBJ2-3, is GAGVSQSPSNKVTEKGKDVELRCDPISGHTALYWYRQSLGQGLEFLIYFQGNSAPDKSGLPSDRFSAERTGGSVSTLTIQRTQQEDSAVYLCASSSPVTDTQYFGPGTRLTVL.